The 6 T cell receptor beta chains given below trace back to one sample, sequenced in a study of control samples from healthy donors and cancer patients. Measured with immunoSEQ multiplex PCR; TCRdb has only the in-frame clones, and not every one. The sample consists of some 200,000 clones, 90% to 95% of them appearing once. The sample comprised blood. The receptor set was obtained from a man aged 50 to 59 in good health.

This clone was counted a single time. The chain joins TRBV27 to TRBJ1-2; weak D call: TRBD1 (5 bases). The V gene's germline CDR1 is MNHEY and CDR2 SMNVEV (reference sequence). This CDR3 is built from 14 residues. The V and J ends lost 5 bases and 4 bases respectively, with 14 bases between them. CDR3 amino acids: CASSPPGRGYGYTF. In DNA, the CDR3 is TGTGCCAGCAGTCCCCCAGGAAGGGGCTATGGCTACACCTTC.

This chain uses TRBV7-2 with TRBJ1-1; no clear D. Germline CDR1 SGHTA, CDR2 FQGNSA. The V and J ends lost 5 bases and 5 bases respectively, with 15 bases between them. The CDR3 sequence is 14 residues long. CDR3 sequence reads: CASSQSLEATEAFF. The CDR3 bases are TGTGCCAGCAGCCAATCGTTAGAGGCGACTGAAGCTTTCTTT.

This chain joins TRBV7-6 and TRBJ1-4; the D is unclear. CDR3 size: 14 residues. With 4 bases removed from V and 6 bases from J, the gap between germline ends came to 12 bases. Per germline, CDR1 SGHVS and CDR2 FNYEAQ. The CDR3 coding sequence is TGTGCCAGCAGCTCGAAAATGGAAGATGAAAAACTGTTTTTT. Protein product: CASSSKMEDEKLFF.

J is TRBJ2-1 and V is TRBV3-1 (or the pseudogene TRBV3-2); a weak D match, TRBD2 (5 bases). Germline V gene lookup returns CDR1 LGHDT and CDR2 YNNKEL (reference sequence). V was trimmed by 7 bases and J by 2 bases, leaving 18 bases between them. The CDR3 runs to 16 residues. The CDR3 is CASTLGSGLTYNEQFF. The CDR3 DNA reads TGTGCCAGCACCTTAGGGAGCGGACTTACCTACAATGAGCAGTTCTTC.

This sequence joins TRBV18 and TRBJ2-7; D gene ambiguous. This CDR3 has 13 residues. Germline V gene lookup returns CDR1 KGHSH and CDR2 LQKENI. Deletions cut 2 bases from V and 4 bases from J, with 9 bases between. This CDR3 reads CASSPSSQYEQYV. The CDR3 DNA follows: TGTGCCAGCTCACCATCGTCACAGTACGAGCAGTACGTC.

In its sample, this clone was seen once. This chain uses TRBV2 with TRBJ1-6, with D uncertain. The CDR3 runs to 15 residues. The ends were cut back, 7 bases at V and 2 bases at J, with 12 bases in the middle. The germline CDR1 and CDR2 sequences are SNHLY and FYNNEI. This CDR3 is CASNPQRAYNSPLHF. CDR3 nucleotide sequence: TGTGCCAGCAACCCACAGCGGGCCTATAATTCACCCCTCCACTTT.